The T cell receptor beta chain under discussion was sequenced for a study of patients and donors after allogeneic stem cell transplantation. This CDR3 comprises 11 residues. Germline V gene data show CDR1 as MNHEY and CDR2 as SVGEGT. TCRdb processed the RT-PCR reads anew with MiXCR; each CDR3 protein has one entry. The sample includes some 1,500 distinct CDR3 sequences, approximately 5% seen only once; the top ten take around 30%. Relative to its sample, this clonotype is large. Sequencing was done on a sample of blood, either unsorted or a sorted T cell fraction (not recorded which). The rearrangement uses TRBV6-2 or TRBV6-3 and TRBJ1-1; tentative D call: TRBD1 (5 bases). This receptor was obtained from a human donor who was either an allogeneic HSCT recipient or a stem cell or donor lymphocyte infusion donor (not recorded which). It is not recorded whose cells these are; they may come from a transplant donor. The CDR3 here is CATGQGAEAFF. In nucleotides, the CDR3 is TGTGCTACGGGCCAAGGGGCTGAAGCTTTCTTT.